The 2 T cell receptor beta chains listed next were all sequenced from one sample in a study of blood T cells in healthy people across ages. Combining a sample-barcoded 5' primer with a J-beta primer mix, a second PCR ran for 7 to 11 cycles. TCRdb called the 5' RACE reads again in MiXCR, with one record for every CDR3 protein. Here the sample spans hundreds of thousands of distinct CDR3 sequences, more than 20% being singletons. The sample was also linked to a second study, of T cells of mothers and their children.

Material for sequencing was blood. The origin of the receptors is a boy between 10 and 17 years old in good health.

J is TRBJ2-7 and V is TRBV29-1; D may be TRBD1 (5 bases). V was trimmed by 7 bases and J by 4 bases, leaving 14 bases between them. Germline V CDR1 and CDR2: SQVTM, ANQGSEA. This CDR3 region has 12 residues. CDR3 amino acids: CSGKQGPYEQYF. The CDR3 nucleotides are TGCAGCGGAAAGCAGGGCCCGTACGAGCAGTACTTC.

This clonotype was seen a handful of times. The chain couples TRBV9 to TRBJ2-5; weak D call: TRBD1 (6 bases). V lost 4 bases, J lost 4 bases, and 11 bases lay in between. CDR1 is SGDLS and CDR2 is YYNGEE in the germline V gene. The CDR3 sequence is 13 residues long. CDR3 loop: CASSPDRPETQYF. DNA of the CDR3: TGTGCCAGCAGCCCCGACAGGCCAGAGACCCAGTACTTC.